These 8 T cell receptor beta chains originate from one sample sequenced in a study of cytomegalovirus exposure and HLA in healthy donors. Amplification used 60 Vbeta primers and 13 Jbeta primers. Repertoires were generated with immunoSEQ multiplex PCR, while TCRdb's copy carries only in-frame clones and drops some. This table holds 80,000 to 100,000 clones, 70% to 80% found once. Sequenced material: PBMCs. All receptors derive from a male donor in good health and CMV-seropositive.

In DNA, the CDR3 is TGTGCCAGCAGCTCCGGACAGGTCGTAACCTATGGCTACACCTTC. Protein sequence: CASSSGQVVTYGYTF. The rearrangement joins TRBV7-2 to TRBJ1-2; the match to TRBD1 covers 7 bases. Germline trimming cut 4 bases from V and 4 bases from J; bases unmatched to any gene: 9. CDR1 and CDR2 (germline): SGHTA, FQGNSA. The CDR3 length is 15 residues.

The chain couples TRBV6-5 to TRBJ2-7, with 8 bases lining up with TRBD1. Germline CDR1 and CDR2: MNHEY and SVGAGI. This CDR3 region has 14 residues. J gave up 4 bases and V 6 bases, and 8 bases lay outside the gene matches. CDR3 coding DNA: TGTGCCAGCAGCCTGACTACAGGGGGGTACGAGCAGTACTTC. Translation gives CASSLTTGGYEQYF.

This rearrangement joins TRBV6-5 to TRBJ1-2, with D possibly being TRBD1 (6 bases). V lost 5 bases to trimming and J lost 5 bases, with 18 bases between them. CDR1 and CDR2 (germline): MNHEY, SVGAGI. The CDR3 runs to 15 residues. The CDR3 DNA follows: TGTGCCAGCAGTCACCCGGCACAGGGACCTTATGGCTACACCTTC. Translation gives CASSHPAQGPYGYTF.

The rearrangement joins TRBV2 to TRBJ1-5, with a possible D match to TRBD1 (6 bases). Germline V gene lookup returns CDR1 SNHLY and CDR2 FYNNEI. The CDR3 has 14 amino acids. V was trimmed by 3 bases and J by 5 bases, leaving 11 bases between them. CDR3 loop: CASSDGRGHQPQHF. For the CDR3, the DNA is TGTGCCAGCAGTGACGGCAGGGGCCATCAGCCCCAGCATTTT.

This chain joins TRBV10-2 and TRBJ1-2; TRBD1 matches at 7 bases. The CDR3 length is 15 residues. The J segment lost 4 bases and the V segment lost 6 bases, leaving 11 bases of the junction unmatched. Germline V lookup: CDR1 WSHSY, CDR2 SAAADI. The CDR3 region is CASSRDSPASYGYTF. The DNA for the CDR3 is TGCGCCAGCAGCCGGGACAGCCCGGCTAGCTATGGCTACACCTTC.

This clone was seen a few times. This chain uses TRBV4-1 with TRBJ2-7; D possibly corresponds to TRBD1 (6 bases). CDR1 and CDR2 from the germline V gene are MGHRA and YSYEKL. This CDR3 spans 18 amino acids. V lost 1 base, J lost 1 base, and 20 bases lay in between. The CDR3 region has the DNA TGCGCCAGCAGCCAAGCCCTTGAACAGGGCCCGAAGTCCTACGAGCAGTACTTC. Amino acid sequence: CASSQALEQGPKSYEQYF.

The chain carries TRBV11-2 and TRBJ2-7, with 7 bases aligning to TRBD1. This CDR3 has 15 amino acids. The germline V gene has CDR1 SGHAT and CDR2 FQNNGV. V trimming: 4 bases; J trimming: 1 base; junction bases outside the gene matches: 7. The CDR3 spells CASSSNRDSSYEQYF. CDR3 nucleotides: TGTGCCAGCAGCTCAAACCGGGACAGTTCCTACGAGCAGTACTTC.

The chain has TRBV5-1 and TRBJ2-3; 8 bases line up with TRBD2. Unmatched junction bases numbered 8, after V lost 3 bases and J lost 2 bases. Germline V gene sequence: CDR1 SGHRS, CDR2 YFSETQ. This CDR3 has 16 residues. CDR3 region: CASSSRGSGDTDTQYF. The CDR3 DNA reads as TGCGCCAGCAGCTCCCGAGGTAGCGGGGACACAGATACGCAGTATTTT.